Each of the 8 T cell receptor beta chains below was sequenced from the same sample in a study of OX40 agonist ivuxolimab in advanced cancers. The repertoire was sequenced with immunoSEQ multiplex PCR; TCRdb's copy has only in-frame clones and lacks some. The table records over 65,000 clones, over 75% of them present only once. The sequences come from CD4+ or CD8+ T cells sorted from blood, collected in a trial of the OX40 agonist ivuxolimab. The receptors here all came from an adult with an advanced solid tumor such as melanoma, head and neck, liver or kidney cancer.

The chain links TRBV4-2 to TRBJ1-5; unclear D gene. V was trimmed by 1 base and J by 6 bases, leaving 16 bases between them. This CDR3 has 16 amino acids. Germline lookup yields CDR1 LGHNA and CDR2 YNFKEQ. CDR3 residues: CASSQGVNSSPQPQHF. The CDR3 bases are TGTGCCAGCAGCCAAGGCGTGAACTCGTCTCCTCAGCCCCAGCATTTT.

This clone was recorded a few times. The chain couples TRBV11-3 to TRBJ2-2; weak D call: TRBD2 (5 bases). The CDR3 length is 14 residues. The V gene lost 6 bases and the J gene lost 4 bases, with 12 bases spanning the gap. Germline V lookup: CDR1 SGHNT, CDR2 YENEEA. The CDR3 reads CASRLLVTTGELFF. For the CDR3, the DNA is TGTGCCAGCAGGCTACTAGTAACCACCGGGGAGCTGTTTTTT.

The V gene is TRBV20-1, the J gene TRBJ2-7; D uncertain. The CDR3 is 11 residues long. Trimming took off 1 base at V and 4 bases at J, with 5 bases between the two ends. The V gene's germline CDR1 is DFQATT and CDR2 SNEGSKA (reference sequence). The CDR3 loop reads CSARVNYEQYF. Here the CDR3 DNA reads TGCAGTGCTAGAGTTAATTACGAGCAGTACTTC.

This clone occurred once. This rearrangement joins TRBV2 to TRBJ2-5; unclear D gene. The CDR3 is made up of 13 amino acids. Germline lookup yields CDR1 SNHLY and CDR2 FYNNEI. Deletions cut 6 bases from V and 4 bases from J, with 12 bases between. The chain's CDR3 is CASSGPFGETQYF. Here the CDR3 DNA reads TGTGCCAGCAGCGGCCCCTTTGGAGAGACCCAGTACTTC.

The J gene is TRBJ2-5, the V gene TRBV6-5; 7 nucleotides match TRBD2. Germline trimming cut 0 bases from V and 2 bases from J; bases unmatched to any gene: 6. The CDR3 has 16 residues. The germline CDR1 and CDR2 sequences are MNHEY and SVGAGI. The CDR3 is CASSYSQTSRQETQYF. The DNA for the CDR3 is TGTGCCAGCAGTTACTCTCAGACTAGCAGACAAGAGACCCAGTACTTC.

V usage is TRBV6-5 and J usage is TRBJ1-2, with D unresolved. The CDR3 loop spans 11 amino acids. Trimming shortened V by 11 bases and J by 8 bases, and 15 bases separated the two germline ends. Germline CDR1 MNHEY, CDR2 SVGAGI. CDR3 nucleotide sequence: TGTGCCCGCCGCGAGGCAGAAGGCTACACCTTC. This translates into CARREAEGYTF.

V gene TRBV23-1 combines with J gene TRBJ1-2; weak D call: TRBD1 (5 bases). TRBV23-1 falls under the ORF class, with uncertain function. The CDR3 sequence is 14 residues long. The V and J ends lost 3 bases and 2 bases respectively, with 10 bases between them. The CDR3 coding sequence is TGCGCCAGCAGTCAGGGGCAGGGCAACTATGGCTACACCTTC. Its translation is CASSQGQGNYGYTF.

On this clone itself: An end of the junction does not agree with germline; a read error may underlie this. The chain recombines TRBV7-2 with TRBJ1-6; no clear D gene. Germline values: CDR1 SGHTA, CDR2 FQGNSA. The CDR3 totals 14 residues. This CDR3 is CASSLTEYTSPLHF. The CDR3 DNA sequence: TGTGCCAGCAGCTTAACAGAGTATACTTCACCCCTCCACTTT.